The T cell receptor (beta chain) under discussion was sequenced for a study of blood T cell repertoires in COVID-19 (dated by TCRdb to the early 2020s). Notes on the research overall: Samples covering the acute and convalescent phases of COVID-19 were provided by collaborators in the United States, Italy and Spain. The prospective study material was composed of cDNA or gDNA derived from T cells, B-cell-depleted T cells, or PBMCs. Deeply sampled blood TCRbeta repertoires from subjects exposed to, actively infected with, or recovered from COVID-19 were included in the dataset. A freely available public database, intended as a resource for researchers studying the immune response to SARS-CoV-2, is where the repertoires were released. The samples were drawn from two sources: the first 160 participants of the ongoing ImmuneRACE study, and fewer than 1,500 subjects contributed by 6 global collaborators. A de-identified subject ID, COVID-19 status, age in years and sex were almost always included in the sample metadata. Where available, HLA class I and class II types were taken from metadata supplied by the sample provider and were not determined by assay-based typing.

The collaborating institutions used their own protocols to collect whole blood in K2EDTA tubes. For TCRbeta analysis, collaborator samples were shipped as frozen whole blood, as isolated PBMCs, or as DNA extracted from either sample type. Comments on this clone: The target of this receptor is not known. Within one base of it there is no much larger clone, and no base qualities were kept.

The immunoSEQ Assay, a bias-controlled multiplex PCR, was used to amplify TCRbeta CDR3 regions from genomic DNA. The paper's processing steps were these. Nucleated cell counts per sample were estimated from amplification of reference gene primers within the assay. Sequence reads were collapsed and filtered to measure the absolute abundance of every unique TCRbeta CDR3 rearrangement. Productive Simpson clonality was computed per sample as the square root of Simpson's diversity index over productive rearrangements. The immuneACCESS repertoire file appears here via TCRdb, limited to in-frame rearrangements. These files lack a portion of the clones; in checked studies, under half of the deficit traces to unresolved V genes, and the cause of the others is not known. V, J and clone size are those of that table, while D and trimming were read from the DNA. Here the sample has some 66,000 clones; 80% to 90% occur a single time. The top ten clones comprise 8.3% of the sample.

The CDR3 spans 12 residues, from the cysteine through the phenylalanine. This entry keeps only the CDR3 DNA: 36 bases, framed from base 1. The V and J ends are trimmed by 5 bases and 8 bases, leaving 12 bases between them. What the study reported, not specific to this receptor: The quantity of clinical and demographic metadata differed by source and by participant and was supplied without curation.

The sample consisted of peripheral blood. The sequence joins TRBV12-3 or TRBV12-4 to TRBJ1-2; perhaps TRBD1 is the D gene, with 5 bases matching. The TCR originated in a human donor with active COVID-19. The donor label of this sample is uncertain. CDR3 region: CASSPTVSGYTF. DNA sequence: TGTGCCAGCAGTCCGACAGTTTCGGGCTACACCTTC.